These 4 T cell receptor beta chains were sequenced from one sample in a study of blood T cell repertoires in COVID-19. Sequencing used immunoSEQ multiplex PCR; TCRdb keeps in-frame clones, though not all of them. The sample has approximately 300,000 clones; 89% are singletons. The material sequenced was peripheral blood. The receptors stem from a man between 18 and 35 years old who had recovered from COVID-19.

The chain has TRBV2 and TRBJ1-5; perhaps TRBD1 as D (5 bases). The CDR3 contains 17 residues. The germline gives CDR1 SNHLY, CDR2 FYNNEI. Trimming shortened V by 7 bases and J by 1 base, and 20 bases separated the two germline ends. In DNA, the CDR3 is TGTGCCAGCAACCAGGACACCGAGGAGGGAAGCAATCAGCCCCAGCATTTT. Its translation: CASNQDTEEGSNQPQHF.

This chain connects TRBV14 to TRBJ1-5; D is possibly TRBD1 (5 bases). Deletions cut 4 bases from V and 3 bases from J, with 7 bases between. The CDR3 sequence is 13 residues long. Germline V lookup: CDR1 SGHDN, CDR2 FVKESK. CDR3 sequence reads: CASSRQSNQPQHF. The CDR3 region has the DNA TGTGCCAGCAGCCGACAGTCCAATCAGCCCCAGCATTTT.

The chain carries TRBV3-1 (or the pseudogene TRBV3-2) and TRBJ2-1; the D gene is possibly TRBD2 (5 bases). The CDR3 length is 14 residues. V was cut by 4 bases and J by 10 bases, with 17 bases left in between. CDR1 and CDR2 (germline): LGHDT, YNNKEL (reference sequence). The CDR3 here is CASSPDVGLSEQFF. Written as DNA, the CDR3 is TGTGCCAGCAGCCCCGACGTTGGACTCTCCGAGCAGTTCTTC.

The chain uses TRBV19 and TRBJ2-7; 7 nucleotides match TRBD1. The germline CDR1 and CDR2 sequences are LNHDA and SQIVND (reference sequence). V shed 9 bases, J shed 3 bases, and the junction held 11 bases outside the gene matches. The CDR3 spans 14 residues. The CDR3 DNA sequence: TGTGCCAGCGCACCCGGGACAGCAAACTACGAGCAGTACTTC. Its protein product is CASAPGTANYEQYF.